The clone carrying this T cell receptor beta chain was counted a single time. The sample belongs to a study of T cell changes during pregnancy in multiple sclerosis. The CDR3 consists of 15 residues. The V gene's germline CDR1 is SEHNR and CDR2 FQNEAQ (reference sequence). Trimming stripped 2 bases from V and 0 bases from J, with 7 bases between. TCRdb's table, derived via immunoSEQ multiplex PCR, lists solely in-frame clones and lacks some. Of tens of thousands of clones listed, 90% to 95% are singletons. The specimen comprised peripheral blood, sampled in the first trimester of pregnancy. The V gene is TRBV7-9, the J gene TRBJ2-2; D not certain. The clonotype comes from a female donor with multiple sclerosis, enrolled in a pregnancy study. The CDR3 spells CASSLIPSNTGELFF. As DNA, the CDR3 is TGTGCCAGCAGCTTAATTCCCTCGAACACCGGGGAGCTGTTTTTT.